This TCR beta chain was captured by sequencing in a study of T cells after yellow fever vaccination. Production of TCR cDNA was by 5'RACE template switching, which also added a universal primer site and UMIs. TCRdb passed the 5' RACE reads through MiXCR, listing each CDR3 protein once. Of 500,000 to 550,000 distinct CDR3 sequences listed, about a fifth are singletons. V shed 1 base and J shed 5 bases, with 8 bases lying between them. There are 13 residues in the CDR3. Germline values: CDR1 LGHNA, CDR2 YSLEER. The specimen comprised PBMCs, sampled approximately 22 days after the first yellow fever vaccination. The TCR comes from a man aged 18 to 30 who received the YFV17D yellow fever vaccine. The chain is built from TRBV4-3 and TRBJ1-1; D unresolved. Here the CDR3 DNA reads TGCGCCAGCAGCCAAGTGGTACAAACTGAAGCTTTCTTT. The encoded protein is CASSQVVQTEAFF.